This T cell receptor (beta chain) was sequenced in a study of T cell responses to AZD1222 COVID-19 vaccine. General study points: Only six AZD1222 recipients tested seropositive at baseline.

TCRdb keeps only in-frame clones here, not all; method: immunoSEQ multiplex PCR. The data show 200,000 or so clones, with over 80% seen just once and 2.5% to 3% held by the top ten. A remark on this clone: No antigen is known for it.

The CDR3 covers 12 residues. From germline, CDR1 is SNHLY and CDR2 FYNNEI. Trimming removed 10 bases from V and 7 bases from J, with 16 bases in between. This clonotype was obtained from an adult in good health. The specimen was peripheral blood, collected on day 0 of MenACWY control vaccination. The V call is TRBV2, the J call TRBJ1-1, with D maybe TRBD1 (5 bases). The CDR3 region is CANQARVSEAFF. The CDR3 coding sequence is TGTGCCAACCAAGCCAGGGTGAGTGAAGCTTTCTTT.